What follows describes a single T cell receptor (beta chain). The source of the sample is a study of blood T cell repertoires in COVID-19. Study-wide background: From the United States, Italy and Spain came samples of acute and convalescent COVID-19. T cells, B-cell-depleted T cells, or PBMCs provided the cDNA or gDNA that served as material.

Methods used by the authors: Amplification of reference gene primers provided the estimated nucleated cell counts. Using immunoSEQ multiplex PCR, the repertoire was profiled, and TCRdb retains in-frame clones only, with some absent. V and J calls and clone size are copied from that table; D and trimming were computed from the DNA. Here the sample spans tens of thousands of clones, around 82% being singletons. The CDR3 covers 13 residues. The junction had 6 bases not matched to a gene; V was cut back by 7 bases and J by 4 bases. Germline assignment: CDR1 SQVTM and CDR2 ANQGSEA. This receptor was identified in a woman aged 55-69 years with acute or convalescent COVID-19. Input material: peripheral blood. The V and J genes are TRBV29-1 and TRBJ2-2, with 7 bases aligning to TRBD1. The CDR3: CSARDSGTGELFF. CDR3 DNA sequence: TGCAGCGCCCGGGACAGTGGCACCGGGGAGCTGTTTTTT.